This T cell receptor (beta chain) stems from a study of blood T cell repertoires in COVID-19. For the study at large: Samples came from the United States, Italy and Spain, spanning acute and convalescent COVID-19.

Profiling relied on immunoSEQ multiplex PCR, and the TCRdb table lists in-frame clones only, not all of them. The table has 200,000 to 250,000 clones, about nine tenths seen once. V shed 5 bases and J shed 0 bases, with 10 bases lying between them. The germline V gene has CDR1 SGHAT and CDR2 FQNNGV. This CDR3 region has 15 residues. V gene TRBV11-2 combines with J gene TRBJ1-4, with D perhaps matching TRBD1 (5 bases). The receptor was isolated from a man aged 50-60 years with acute or convalescent COVID-19. Specimen: peripheral blood. CDR3 sequence: CASSPQGTTNEKLFF. The DNA for the CDR3 is TGTGCCAGCAGCCCCCAGGGAACAACTAATGAAAAACTGTTTTTT.